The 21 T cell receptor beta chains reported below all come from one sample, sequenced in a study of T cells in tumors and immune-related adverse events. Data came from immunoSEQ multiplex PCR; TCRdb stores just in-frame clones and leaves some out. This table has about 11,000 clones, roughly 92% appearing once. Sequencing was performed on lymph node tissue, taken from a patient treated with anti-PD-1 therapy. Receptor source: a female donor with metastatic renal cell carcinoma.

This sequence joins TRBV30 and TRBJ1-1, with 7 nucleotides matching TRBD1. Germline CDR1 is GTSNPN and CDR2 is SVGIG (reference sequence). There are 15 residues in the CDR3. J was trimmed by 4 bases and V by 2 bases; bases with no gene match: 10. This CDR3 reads CAWSSPTGSTTEAFF. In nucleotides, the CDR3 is TGTGCCTGGAGTTCTCCGACAGGGTCGACCACTGAAGCTTTCTTT.

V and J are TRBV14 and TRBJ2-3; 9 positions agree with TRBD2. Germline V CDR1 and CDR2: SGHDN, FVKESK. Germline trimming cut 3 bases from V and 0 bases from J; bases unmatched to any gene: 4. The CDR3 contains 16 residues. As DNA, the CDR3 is TGTGCCAGCAGCCAGGCGGGAGGGTTAAGCACAGATACGCAGTATTTT. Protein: CASSQAGGLSTDTQYF.

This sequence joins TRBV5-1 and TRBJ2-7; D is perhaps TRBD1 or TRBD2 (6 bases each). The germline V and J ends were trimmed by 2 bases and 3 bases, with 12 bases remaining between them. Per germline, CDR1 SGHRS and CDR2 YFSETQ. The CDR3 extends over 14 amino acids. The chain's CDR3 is CASSFLGGIYEQYF. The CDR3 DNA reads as TGCGCCAGCAGCTTTCTGGGGGGCATCTACGAGCAGTACTTC.

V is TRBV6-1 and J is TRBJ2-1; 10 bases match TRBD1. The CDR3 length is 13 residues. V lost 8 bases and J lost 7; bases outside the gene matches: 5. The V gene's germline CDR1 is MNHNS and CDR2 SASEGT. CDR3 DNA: TGTGCCAGCCGACAGGGGGCTGGAAATGAGCAGTTCTTC. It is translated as CASRQGAGNEQFF.

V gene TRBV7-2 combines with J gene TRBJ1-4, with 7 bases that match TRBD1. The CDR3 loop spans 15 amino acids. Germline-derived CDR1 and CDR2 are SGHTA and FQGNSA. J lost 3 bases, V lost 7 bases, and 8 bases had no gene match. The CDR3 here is CASTLRQGANEKLFF. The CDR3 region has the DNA TGTGCCAGCACCCTCCGACAGGGCGCTAATGAAAAACTGTTTTTT. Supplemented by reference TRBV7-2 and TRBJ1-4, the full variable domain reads GAGVSQSPSNKVTEKGKDVELRCDPISGHTALYWYRQSLGQGLEFLIYFQGNSAPDKSGLPSDRFSAERTGGSVSTLTIQRTQQEDSAVYLCASTLRQGANEKLFFGSGTQLSVL.

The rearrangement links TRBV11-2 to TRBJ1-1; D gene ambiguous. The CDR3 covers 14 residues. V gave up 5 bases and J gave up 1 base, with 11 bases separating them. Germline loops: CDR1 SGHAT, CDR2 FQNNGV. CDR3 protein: CASSRSWENTEAFF. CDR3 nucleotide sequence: TGTGCCAGCAGCCGATCGTGGGAGAACACTGAAGCTTTCTTT.

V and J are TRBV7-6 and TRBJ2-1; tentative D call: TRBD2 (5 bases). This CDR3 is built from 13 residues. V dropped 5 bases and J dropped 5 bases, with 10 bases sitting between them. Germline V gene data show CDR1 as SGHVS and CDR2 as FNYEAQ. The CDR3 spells CASSTPLDNEQFF. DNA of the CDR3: TGTGCCAGCAGCACCCCACTAGACAATGAGCAGTTCTTC.

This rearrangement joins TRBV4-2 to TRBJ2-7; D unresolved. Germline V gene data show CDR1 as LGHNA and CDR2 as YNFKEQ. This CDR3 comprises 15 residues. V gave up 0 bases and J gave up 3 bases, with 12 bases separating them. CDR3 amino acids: CASSQEGQADYEQYF. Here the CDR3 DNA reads TGTGCCAGCAGCCAAGAGGGCCAGGCCGACTACGAGCAGTACTTC.

DNA for the CDR3: TGCAGCGTTGGAGGGACAGGCGGGGTCCAAGATGAAAAACTGTTTTTT. It is translated as CSVGGTGGVQDEKLFF. The chain joins TRBV29-1 to TRBJ1-4; 8 nucleotides match TRBD1. CDR3 length: 16 amino acids. Per germline, CDR1 SQVTM and CDR2 ANQGSEA. Trimming removed 4 bases from V and 6 bases from J; junction bases left unmatched: 13.

The CDR3 sequence is CASSLFPSTDTQYF. CDR3 nucleotides: TGTGCCAGCAGCTTATTTCCAAGCACAGATACGCAGTATTTT. The chain links TRBV11-3 to TRBJ2-3, with D unclear. CDR1 SGHNT and CDR2 YENEEA come from the germline V gene. This CDR3 has 14 residues. The V gene lost 2 bases and the J gene lost 0 bases, with 6 bases spanning the gap. The entire variable domain, with the rest obtained from reference TRBV11-3 and TRBJ2-3, is as follows: EAGVVQSPRYKIIEKKQPVAFWCNPISGHNTLYWYLQNLGQGPELLIRYENEEAVDDSQLPKDRFSAERLKGVDSTLKIQPAELGDSAVYLCASSLFPSTDTQYFGPGTRLTVL.

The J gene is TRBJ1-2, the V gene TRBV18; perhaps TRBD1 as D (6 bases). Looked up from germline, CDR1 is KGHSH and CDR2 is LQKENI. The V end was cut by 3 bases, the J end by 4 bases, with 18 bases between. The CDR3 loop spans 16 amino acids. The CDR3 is CASSPGAGDESYGYTF. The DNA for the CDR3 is TGTGCCAGCTCACCCGGAGCAGGGGACGAATCCTATGGCTACACCTTC.

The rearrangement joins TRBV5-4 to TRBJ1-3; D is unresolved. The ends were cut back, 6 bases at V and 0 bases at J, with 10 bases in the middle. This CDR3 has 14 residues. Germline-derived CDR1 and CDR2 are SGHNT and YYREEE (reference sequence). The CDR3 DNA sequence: TGTGCCAGCACCATTGGGAACTCTGGAAACACCATATATTTT. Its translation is CASTIGNSGNTIYF.

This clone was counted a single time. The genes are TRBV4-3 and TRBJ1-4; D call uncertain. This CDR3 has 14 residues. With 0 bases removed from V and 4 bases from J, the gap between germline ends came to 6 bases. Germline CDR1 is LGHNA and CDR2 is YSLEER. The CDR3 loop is CASSQDTNNEKLFF. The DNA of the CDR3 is TGCGCCAGCAGCCAAGATACCAATAATGAAAAACTGTTTTTT.

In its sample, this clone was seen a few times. The CDR3 DNA follows: TGTGCCAGCAGCCCTGTAGGAGGTACAGGGCCCCAGCATTTT. Protein product: CASSPVGGTGPQHF. The J gene is TRBJ1-5, the V gene TRBV27, with a tentative D call TRBD1 (5 bases). This CDR3 has 14 amino acids. Trimming shortened V by 6 bases and J by 9 bases, and 18 bases separated the two germline ends. CDR1 is MNHEY and CDR2 is SMNVEV in the germline V gene (reference sequence).

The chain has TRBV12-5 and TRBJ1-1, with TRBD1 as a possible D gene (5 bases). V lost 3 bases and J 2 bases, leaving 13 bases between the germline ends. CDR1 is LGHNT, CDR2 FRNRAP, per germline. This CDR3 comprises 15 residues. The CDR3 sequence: CASGFPDTQNTEAFF. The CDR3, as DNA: TGTGCTAGTGGTTTCCCGGACACTCAAAACACTGAAGCTTTCTTT.

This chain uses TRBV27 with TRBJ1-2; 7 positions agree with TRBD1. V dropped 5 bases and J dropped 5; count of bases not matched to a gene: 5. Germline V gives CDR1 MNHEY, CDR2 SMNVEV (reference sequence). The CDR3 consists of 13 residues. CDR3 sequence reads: CASSLRDSYGYTF. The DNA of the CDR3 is TGTGCCAGCAGTCTCCGGGACAGTTATGGCTACACCTTC.

CDR3 bases: TGCGCCAGCAGTCCAAGAATATCTACAGGGCCCAACTCTGGGGCCAACGTCCTGACTTTC. Translation gives CASSPRISTGPNSGANVLTF. This chain uses TRBV4-3 with TRBJ2-6, with D possibly TRBD1 on 6 matching bases. Trimming stripped 6 bases from V and 0 bases from J, with 24 bases between. The CDR3 is made up of 20 amino acids. Germline V gene data show CDR1 as LGHNA and CDR2 as YSLEER.

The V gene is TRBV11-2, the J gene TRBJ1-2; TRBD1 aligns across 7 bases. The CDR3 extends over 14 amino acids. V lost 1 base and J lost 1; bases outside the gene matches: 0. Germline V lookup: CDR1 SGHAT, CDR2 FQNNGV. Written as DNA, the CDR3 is TGTGCCAGCAGCTTAGGGACAGGTAACTATGGCTACACCTTC. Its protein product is CASSLGTGNYGYTF.

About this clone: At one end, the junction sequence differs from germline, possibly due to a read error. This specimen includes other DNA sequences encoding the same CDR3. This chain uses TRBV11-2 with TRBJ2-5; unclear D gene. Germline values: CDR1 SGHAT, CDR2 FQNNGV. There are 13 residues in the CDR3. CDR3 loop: CASSFTDQETQYF. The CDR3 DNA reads TGTGCCAGCAGCTTTACCGACCAAGAGACTCAGTACTTC.

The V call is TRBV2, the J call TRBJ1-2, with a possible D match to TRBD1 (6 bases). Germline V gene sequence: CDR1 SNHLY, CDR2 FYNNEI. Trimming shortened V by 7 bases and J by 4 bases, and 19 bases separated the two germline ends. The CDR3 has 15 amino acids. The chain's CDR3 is CASTTVGGGGYGYTF. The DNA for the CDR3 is TGTGCCAGCACAACCGTCGGGGGCGGCGGCTATGGCTACACCTTC.

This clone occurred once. The CDR3 DNA follows: TGTGCCAGCAGCTTAGTAGCGGGGGGCGGGGATACGCAGTATTTT. It encodes CASSLVAGGGDTQYF. The chain carries TRBV7-2 and TRBJ2-3, with 10 bases aligning to TRBD2. V shed 1 base, J shed 6 bases, and the junction held 4 bases outside the gene matches. CDR1 is SGHTA, CDR2 FQGNSA, per germline. This CDR3 comprises 15 residues. Combining the CDR3 with reference TRBV7-2 and TRBJ2-3 gives the whole variable domain GAGVSQSPSNKVTEKGKDVELRCDPISGHTALYWYRQSLGQGLEFLIYFQGNSAPDKSGLPSDRFSAERTGGSVSTLTIQRTQQEDSAVYLCASSLVAGGGDTQYFGPGTRLTVL.